This T cell receptor (beta chain) is drawn from a study of cytomegalovirus exposure and HLA in healthy donors. Findings of the study overall: In an earlier analysis, productive rearrangement rates for most beta V segments clustered near 87% or 30%.

Regarding this clone: Its cognate antigen is unknown.

V was clipped by 7 bases and J by 4 bases, with 22 bases between them. Germline lookup yields CDR1 LNHDA and CDR2 SQIVND (reference sequence). This CDR3 spans 16 amino acids. It was with 60 Vbeta and 13 Jbeta primers that the PCR ran. Generated by immunoSEQ multiplex PCR, the TCRdb table keeps only in-frame clones and is missing some. The table lists about 190,000 clones, over 80% of them singletons, with 1.3% in the top ten. This TCR derives from a man aged 25-45 years in good health and CMV-seronegative. The chain is built from TRBV19 and TRBJ1-2; D remains ambiguous. Input material: PBMCs. DNA of the CDR3: TGTGCCAGTACCACTACACCCCCGTCAGCGTTCTATGGCTACACCTTC. Its translation is CASTTTPPSAFYGYTF.